This entry concerns a single T cell receptor beta chain. Its antigen is unidentified. This entry belongs to a study of cytomegalovirus exposure and HLA in healthy donors. Background on the study: Approximately 80 million unique TCRs, all from HLA-typed donors, were included in an early release of the data.

This PCR relied on a set of 60 Vbeta primers and 13 Jbeta primers. Assay: immunoSEQ multiplex PCR; the TCRdb copy retains only in-frame clones and omits some. This sample has about 170,000 clones, with roughly 80% found just once. Though nominally healthy at sampling, donors likely had unrecorded immune exposures. General study points: CMV serostatus alone was available as immune exposure information.

What was sequenced was PBMCs. This clonotype originated in a man under 40 in good health and CMV-seropositive.

The CDR3 DNA reads TGTGCCAGCAGGATTGGAGACAGCTCTGGAAACACCATATATTTT. It is translated as CASRIGDSSGNTIYF. V is TRBV6-1 and J is TRBJ1-3, with D perhaps TRBD1 (5 bases). The CDR3 is 15 amino acids. The germline gives CDR1 MNHNS, CDR2 SASEGT. The V end lost 6 bases, the J end lost 0 bases, and 12 bases lay between the germline ends.